One sample yielded the 9 T cell receptor beta chains listed below, sequenced in a study of T cells in Graves' hyperthyroidism and ophthalmopathy. RNA transcripts were the template for amplifying TCR beta CDR3 regions. Initially, a first-round RT-PCR of the TCR CDR3 employed the HTBI primer set. TCRdb re-called the multiplex PCR reads through MiXCR, storing one row per CDR3 protein. The table lists some 580,000 distinct CDR3 sequences, more than 15% of them singletons. Sequencing input: blood. These receptors were obtained from a middle-aged woman with Graves' ophthalmopathy.

This clonotype occurred many times. The chain joins TRBV3-1 to TRBJ2-5; D might be TRBD1 (5 bases). V lost 4 bases and J 5 bases, leaving 14 bases between the germline ends. Germline V lookup: CDR1 LGHDT, CDR2 YNNKEL (reference sequence). CDR3 length: 14 amino acids. Written as DNA, the CDR3 is TGTGCCAGCAGCCCAACAACTCAGGGCGAGACCCAGTACTTC. The encoded protein is CASSPTTQGETQYF.

This clonotype appeared many times. This chain uses TRBV20-1 with TRBJ2-3; D may be TRBD2 (6 bases). The germline V gene has CDR1 DFQATT and CDR2 SNEGSKA (reference sequence). V was cut by 3 bases and J by 1 base, with 8 bases left in between. The CDR3 covers 13 residues. CDR3 sequence (DNA): TGCAGTGCTAGTGGCGGGGGCACAGATACGCAGTATTTT. Its protein product is CSASGGGTDTQYF.

Comment on this clonotype: A much more abundant neighbour one base away suggests this may be a read error. The chain couples TRBV30 to TRBJ2-7, with TRBD1 as a possible D gene (5 bases). This CDR3 spans 16 amino acids. The V end lost 3 bases, the J end lost 3 bases, and 21 bases lay between the germline ends. The germline V gene encodes CDR1 GTSNPN and CDR2 SVGIG (reference sequence). The CDR3 coding sequence is TGTGCCTGGAGCCTGAAAAGCTCTAGGGGATACTACGAGCAGTACTTC. Translating gives CAWSLKSSRGYYEQYF.

This clonotype was counted only a few times. The V call is TRBV6-1, the J call TRBJ1-1, with D maybe TRBD1 (6 bases). The CDR3 is 13 residues long. Per the germline V gene, CDR1 is MNHNS and CDR2 is SASEGT. Trimming removed 8 bases at V and 1 base at J, with 11 bases between. The chain's CDR3 is CASSDRRNTEAFF. DNA for the CDR3: TGTGCCAGCTCGGACAGAAGGAACACTGAAGCTTTCTTT.

The genes are TRBV5-1 and TRBJ1-1; D possibly corresponds to TRBD1 (6 bases). The V end lost 0 bases, the J end lost 3 bases, and 9 bases lay between the germline ends. In germline, CDR1 is SGHRS, CDR2 YFSETQ. The length of the CDR3 is 14 residues. The CDR3 reads CASSLGRGYTEAFF. For the CDR3, the DNA is TGCGCCAGCAGCTTGGGCAGGGGCTACACTGAAGCTTTCTTT.

CDR3 in amino acids: CASSPSGKSTDTQYF. The DNA for the CDR3 is TGTGCCAGCAGCCCTAGCGGGAAGAGCACAGATACGCAGTATTTT. The genes are TRBV14 and TRBJ2-3; 9 positions agree with TRBD2. The V and J ends lost 4 bases and 0 bases, in that order; junction bases with no gene match: 2. The CDR3 length is 15 residues. CDR1 SGHDN and CDR2 FVKESK come from the germline V gene.

In its sample, this clonotype was seen a few times. The V call is TRBV19, the J call TRBJ2-7; TRBD2 is a possible D gene (6 bases). V was clipped by 3 bases and J by 5 bases, with 14 bases between them. The CDR3 is 14 amino acids. In germline, CDR1 is LNHDA, CDR2 SQIVND (reference sequence). In nucleotides, the CDR3 is TGTGCCAGTAGTATCACGGGGAGGTTCGACGAGCAGTACTTC. It yields the protein CASSITGRFDEQYF.

This clonotype was observed a few times. The V and J genes are TRBV3-1 and TRBJ2-3; possibly TRBD1 for D (5 bases). The CDR3 covers 18 residues. Germline lookup yields CDR1 LGHDT and CDR2 YNNKEL (reference sequence). V was clipped by 0 bases and J by 1 base, with 17 bases between them. The CDR3 protein is CASSQERQSTAGTDTQYF. The CDR3 nucleotides read TGTGCCAGCAGCCAAGAACGTCAGTCGACAGCCGGCACAGATACGCAGTATTTT.

This clonotype was detected only a few times. The V gene is TRBV20-1, the J gene TRBJ1-1; D is possibly TRBD1 (6 bases). V was clipped by 7 bases and J by 4 bases, with 13 bases between them. This CDR3 contains 12 residues. From germline, CDR1 is DFQATT and CDR2 SNEGSKA (reference sequence). CDR3 region: CSGSVGGTEAFF. The CDR3 nucleotides are TGCAGTGGGTCAGTAGGGGGCACTGAAGCTTTCTTT.